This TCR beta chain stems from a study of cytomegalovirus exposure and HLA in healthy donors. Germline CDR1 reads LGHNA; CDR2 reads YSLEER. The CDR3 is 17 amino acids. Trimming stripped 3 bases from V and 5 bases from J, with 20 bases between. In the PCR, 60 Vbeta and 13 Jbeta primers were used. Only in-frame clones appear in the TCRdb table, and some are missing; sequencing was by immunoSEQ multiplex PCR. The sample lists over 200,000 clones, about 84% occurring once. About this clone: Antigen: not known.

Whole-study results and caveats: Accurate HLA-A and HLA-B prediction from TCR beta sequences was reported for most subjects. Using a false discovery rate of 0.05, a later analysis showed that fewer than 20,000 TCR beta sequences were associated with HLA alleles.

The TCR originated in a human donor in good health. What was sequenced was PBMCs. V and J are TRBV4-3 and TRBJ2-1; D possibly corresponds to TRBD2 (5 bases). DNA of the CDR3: TGCGCCAGCAGCCACTCCCTAGCCACAACCCCGAACAATGAGCAGTTCTTC. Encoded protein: CASSHSLATTPNNEQFF.